These 3 T cell receptor beta chains came from one sample sequenced in a study of beta chain features in type 1 diabetes. The antigens for these receptors are not known. The whole isolated RNA underwent reverse transcription, so sequencing captured expressed TCRB transcripts. The table came from immunoSEQ multiplex PCR; TCRdb's copy has only in-frame clones and leaves some out. This sample has 500,000 to 650,000 clones, with roughly 12% found just once. Whole-study findings and limits: When Type 1 diabetes patients were examined, their TCRB CDR3s proved moderately but significantly shorter in all four CD4+ subsets.

The source material was naive CD4+ T cells from blood. The receptors shown here come from a young man with type 1 diabetes.

This clone was detected only a few times. The chain couples TRBV5-4 to TRBJ2-4, with D unresolved. V was cut by 1 base and J by 7 bases, with 12 bases left in between. The CDR3 extends over 14 amino acids. CDR1 SGHNT and CDR2 YYREEE come from the germline V gene (reference sequence). The CDR3 sequence is CASSLRAKANIQYF. In DNA, the CDR3 is TGTGCCAGCAGCTTGCGGGCGAAGGCGAACATTCAGTACTTC.

The chain links TRBV6-5 to TRBJ2-1; the D gene is possibly TRBD2 (5 bases). V lost 0 bases to trimming and J lost 4 bases, with 10 bases between them. The germline CDR1 and CDR2 sequences are MNHEY and SVGAGI. This CDR3 has 15 residues. The CDR3 loop reads CASSYSGRGYNEQFF. The CDR3 bases are TGTGCCAGCAGTTACTCCGGACGGGGTTACAATGAGCAGTTCTTC.

V usage is TRBV20-1 and J usage is TRBJ1-5; D uncertain. This CDR3 spans 11 amino acids. V was pared by 3 bases and J by 9 bases, with 9 bases between. Germline V gene lookup returns CDR1 DFQATT and CDR2 SNEGSKA (reference sequence). This chain's CDR3 is CSARGAGPQHF. CDR3 bases: TGCAGTGCTAGGGGAGCCGGGCCCCAGCATTTT.